These 2 T cell receptor beta chains were all obtained from the same sample, sequenced in a study of T-cell reconstitution after alpha-beta-depleted transplantation in children. Preparation of the TCRbeta library was carried out with unique molecular identifiers. TCRdb re-derived calls from the PCR reads in MiXCR, one entry per CDR3 protein. The sample gives fewer than 550,000 distinct CDR3 sequences, 16% of which show up once; just under 30% is in the top ten. Material: PBMCs, mostly from graft donor cells, obtained 360 days after TCRalphabeta/CD19-depleted stem cell transplant. The origin of the receptors is a boy in the first two years of life who had a stem cell transplant for Wiskott-Aldrich syndrome, so the T cells may come from the graft donor.

The chain uses TRBV6-4 and TRBJ2-5; TRBD1 or TRBD2 may be the D gene (5 bases each). The CDR3 has 19 residues. V was pared by 2 bases and J by 4 bases, with 26 bases between. Germline V gives CDR1 MRHNA, CDR2 SNTAGT. CDR3 in amino acids: CASSDRPGPWPYPPETQYF. The CDR3 region has the DNA TGTGCCAGCAGTGACCGTCCGGGACCCTGGCCATATCCACCAGAGACCCAGTACTTC.

The sample holds many counts of this clonotype. V usage is TRBV12-3 or TRBV12-4 and J usage is TRBJ2-1; 7 bases line up with TRBD2. J was trimmed by 5 bases and V by 3 bases; bases with no gene match: 13. This CDR3 is 17 amino acids long. The CDR3 spells CASSLGGRGAGDNEQFF. CDR3 in DNA: TGTGCCAGCAGTTTGGGGGGGAGAGGGGCGGGGGACAATGAGCAGTTCTTC.